These T cell receptor beta chains were read from a single sample in a study of beta chain features in type 1 diabetes. Clones were read by immunoSEQ multiplex PCR, and TCRdb kept only the in-frame ones, dropping some. The sample records about 230,000 clones, about a sixth being singletons. The sample was naive CD4+ T cells from blood. These receptors all stem from a young man with type 1 diabetes. Both conserved end residues are part of each CDR3. The size field is filled for only some rows; it gives once, few, many or a size class.

clone_size	cdr3_length	v_call	j_call	cdr3_aa
few	15	TRBV5-1	TRBJ2-7	CASSPNSPGQNEQYF
.	14	TRBV29-1	TRBJ2-1	CSGARGTGPNEQFF
few	13	TRBV29-1	TRBJ2-7	CSVRLVLTYEQYF
.	14	TRBV27	TRBJ2-7	CASSLFSGSSEQYF
few	11	TRBV2	TRBJ2-1	CASSGGNEQFF
.	14	TRBV2	TRBJ2-1	CASSGNSFFNEQFF
.	13	TRBV28	TRBJ2-1	CASSLLATNEQFF
.	16	TRBV6-6	TRBJ2-5	CASSRGQGPYQETQYF
few	16	TRBV9	TRBJ1-2	CASSVSTGGANYGYTF
.	12	TRBV29-1	TRBJ2-5	CSGWTGSETQYF
.	11	TRBV20-1	TRBJ2-7	CSAPGTLGQYF
few	11	TRBV10-3	TRBJ1-3	CAIRFGDTIYF
.	14	TRBV4-3	TRBJ2-7	CASSRSDGSYEQYF
few	15	TRBV9	TRBJ2-1	CASSVGTGAYNEQFF
.	13	TRBV30	TRBJ2-5	CAWKGQGKETQYF
few	14	TRBV6-1	TRBJ2-5	CASSEETGWETQYF
.	12	TRBV29-1	TRBJ2-5	CSARDSQETQYF
.	14	TRBV7-7	TRBJ2-1	CASSPDSSYNEQFF
.	14	TRBV25-1	TRBJ2-3	CASVGGVSTDTQYF
.	16	TRBV7-2	TRBJ2-3	CASSLGVAGSTDTQYF
.	12	TRBV19	TRBJ2-2	CASSMNTGELFF
few	11	TRBV30	TRBJ1-1	CAWSVNVEAFF
once	14	TRBV28	TRBJ2-7	CASSDYQFGYEQYF
few	13	TRBV30	TRBJ1-2	CAWRGTGTYGYTF
.	11	TRBV20-1	TRBJ1-1	CSPAGHTEAFF
few	17	TRBV7-9	TRBJ2-5	CASSLGQRTALQETQYF
.	13	TRBV7-2	TRBJ2-5	CASSLGPQETQYF
few	15	TRBV5-1	TRBJ2-5	CASSLYASGRETQYF
few	16	TRBV5-1	TRBJ2-5	CASSAAPPGIQETQYF
few	13	TRBV9	TRBJ2-6	CASRRSGANVLTF